Presented here are 10 T cell receptor beta chains from one specimen sequenced in a study of human T cells and chemical hapten exposure. TCRdb independently ran MiXCR on the RACE reads; one entry per CDR3 protein. The sample lists 80,000 to 100,000 distinct CDR3 sequences, 8.5% to 9% seen once, with approximately 2.8% in the top ten. Described time point: healthy volunteer bleed at 2 weeks. Blood, whole and unfractionated, served as the source for total RNA extraction. The sample taken for sequencing was whole blood. The receptor set was obtained from a female donor in good health. Some clones in this sample may be carry-over from other donors' samples.

The sample holds many counts of this clonotype. V and J are TRBV28 and TRBJ2-7, with no clear D. The V gene's germline CDR1 is MDHEN and CDR2 SYDVKM. V shed 3 bases and J shed 0 bases, with 6 bases lying between them. The CDR3 has 13 residues. The DNA for the CDR3 is TGTGCCAGCAGTTTCGAGCTCTCCTACGAGCAGTACTTC. This gives the protein CASSFELSYEQYF.

This clonotype was seen at least ten times. This chain connects TRBV20-1 to TRBJ1-2; the match to TRBD1 covers 7 bases. CDR1 and CDR2 (germline): DFQATT, SNEGSKA (reference sequence). The CDR3 totals 15 residues. The ends lost 0 bases at V and 6 bases at J; junction bases unmatched: 10. The CDR3 DNA reads TGCAGTGCTAGAGAGCGCGACAGGGTCTGGAATGGCTACACCTTC. Translating it yields CSARERDRVWNGYTF.

The chain couples TRBV15 to TRBJ2-3, with 8 bases identical to TRBD2. The CDR3 totals 16 residues. The V gene end was trimmed by 1 base and the J gene end by 0 bases; junction bases not matched to a gene: 3. Germline V gene lookup returns CDR1 LNHNV and CDR2 YYDKDF (reference sequence). This chain's CDR3 is CATSRAGGGSTDTQYF. The DNA of the CDR3 is TGTGCCACCAGCAGAGCCGGGGGGGGTAGCACAGATACGCAGTATTTT.

There are a few counts of this clonotype. The chain uses TRBV7-8 and TRBJ1-2, with TRBD1 matching 7 bases. Trimming took 2 bases from V and 5 from J; bases not matched to a gene: 5. Germline V gene sequence: CDR1 SGHVS, CDR2 FQNEAQ. This CDR3 is 14 amino acids long. The CDR3 reads CASSLRTGSYGYTF. The CDR3 DNA reads TGTGCCAGCAGCTTAAGGACAGGAAGTTATGGCTACACCTTC.

The table lists this clonotype with a few counts. This rearrangement joins TRBV14 to TRBJ2-3, with 11 bases matching TRBD2. The J segment lost 0 bases and the V segment lost 2 bases, leaving 4 bases of the junction unmatched. The CDR3 totals 17 residues. Germline V gene sequence: CDR1 SGHDN, CDR2 FVKESK. CDR3 coding DNA: TGTGCCAGCAGCCAAATGGGACTAGCGGCCAGCACAGATACGCAGTATTTT. As protein: CASSQMGLAASTDTQYF.

This clonotype was seen at least ten times. This rearrangement joins TRBV4-2 to TRBJ2-7; D not certain. This CDR3 is built from 13 residues. Trimming removed 2 bases from V and 2 bases from J, with 7 bases in between. CDR1 LGHNA and CDR2 YNFKEQ come from the germline V gene. The CDR3 DNA sequence: TGTGCCAGCAGCCAACCAGGTCCCTACGAGCAGTACTTC. This encodes CASSQPGPYEQYF.

CDR3: CASSPGDSAYNEQFF. The CDR3 DNA sequence: TGCGCCAGCAGCCCCGGGGACAGTGCCTACAATGAGCAGTTCTTC. The chain has TRBV5-1 and TRBJ2-1; 7 nucleotides line up with TRBD1. CDR1 is SGHRS and CDR2 is YFSETQ in the germline V gene. J lost 2 bases, V lost 4 bases, and 6 bases had no gene match. The CDR3 has 15 residues.

This clonotype was recorded at least ten times. This chain's CDR3 is CASSIGGGRTRDYEQYF. CDR3 nucleotides: TGTGCCAGTAGTATCGGTGGGGGCCGGACGCGGGACTACGAGCAGTACTTC. The chain joins TRBV19 to TRBJ2-7; D may be TRBD1 or TRBD2 (6 bases each). V was shortened by 3 bases and J by 3 bases, with 21 bases between the two germline ends. The CDR3 runs 17 residues. In germline, CDR1 is LNHDA, CDR2 SQIVND (reference sequence).

This chain joins TRBV27 and TRBJ1-4; 11 bases line up with TRBD1. The germline CDR1 and CDR2 sequences are MNHEY and SMNVEV (reference sequence). The CDR3 runs to 15 residues. J was trimmed by 6 bases and V by 5 bases; bases with no gene match: 5. The CDR3 sequence is CASSGQGAVYEKLFF. DNA for the CDR3: TGTGCCAGCAGTGGACAGGGGGCTGTGTATGAAAAACTGTTTTTT.

This rearrangement joins TRBV20-1 to TRBJ1-5; maybe TRBD1 (5 bases). Germline V gene lookup returns CDR1 DFQATT and CDR2 SNEGSKA (reference sequence). Trimming pared 3 bases from V and 6 bases from J, leaving 18 bases between. CDR3 length equals 15 residues. The CDR3 region is CSASRHAGSGQPQHF. CDR3 coding DNA: TGCAGTGCTAGCAGACATGCAGGGTCCGGTCAGCCCCAGCATTTT.